Presented here are 2 T cell receptor beta chains from one specimen sequenced in a study of blood T cell repertoires in COVID-19. The table came from immunoSEQ multiplex PCR; TCRdb's copy has only in-frame clones and leaves some out. Among 310,000 or so clones, around 88% were seen once, and the ten largest hold around 5.8%. The specimen sequenced was PBMCs or T cells enriched from blood (not recorded which). Every receptor here comes from a middle-aged woman who had recovered from COVID-19.

The chain carries TRBV24-1 and TRBJ2-7; possibly TRBD1 for D (6 bases). The CDR3 contains 13 residues. Germline V gene data show CDR1 as KGHDR and CDR2 as SFDVKD. Trimming shortened V by 4 bases and J by 6 bases, and 12 bases separated the two germline ends. CDR3 amino acids: CATSEGGTPEQYF. The CDR3 region has the DNA TGTGCCACCAGTGAGGGTGGGACACCCGAGCAGTACTTC.

V is TRBV28 and J is TRBJ2-5; tentatively, D is TRBD1 (6 bases). The CDR3 is 14 amino acids. Germline V gene data show CDR1 as MDHEN and CDR2 as SYDVKM. V was clipped by 5 bases and J by 5 bases, with 15 bases between them. CDR3: CASSRITGIETQYF. CDR3 coding DNA: TGTGCCAGCAGTAGGATAACAGGGATTGAGACCCAGTACTTC.